The 23 T cell receptor beta chains in this list originate from one sample, sequenced in a study of blood T cell repertoires in COVID-19. Some clones are missing from TCRdb's copy, which holds only in-frame ones; the method was immunoSEQ multiplex PCR. The table includes around 180,000 clones, 74% detected once. Material for sequencing was peripheral blood. Receptor source: an elderly woman with acute or convalescent COVID-19.

V and J are TRBV5-1 and TRBJ2-7; 8 bases match TRBD2. J was trimmed by 3 bases and V by 1 base; bases with no gene match: 3. The CDR3 has 14 amino acids. Looked up from germline, CDR1 is SGHRS and CDR2 is YFSETQ. This chain's CDR3 is CASSLQLADYEQYF. The CDR3 bases are TGCGCCAGCAGCTTGCAACTAGCGGACTACGAGCAGTACTTC.

The V and J genes are TRBV30 and TRBJ2-7; 12 positions agree with TRBD2. Losses at the gene ends were 8 bases for V and 5 bases for J; bases not matched to a gene: 10. This CDR3 has 14 residues. CDR1 and CDR2 from the germline V gene are GTSNPN and SVGIG (reference sequence). The DNA for the CDR3 is TGTGCCGGACGACTAGCGGGAGCTGTCGACGAGCAGTACTTC. As protein: CAGRLAGAVDEQYF.

The chain carries TRBV19 and TRBJ2-2; no clear D. Germline CDR1 LNHDA, CDR2 SQIVND (reference sequence). Deletions cut 1 base from V and 3 bases from J, with 9 bases between. The CDR3 extends over 15 amino acids. Written as DNA, the CDR3 is TGTGCCAGTAGTATAGGGTCAGGTCACACCGGGGAGCTGTTTTTT. This codes for CASSIGSGHTGELFF.

This clone is deemed medium-sized. This chain joins TRBV4-1 and TRBJ1-1; D possibly corresponds to TRBD1 (5 bases). Germline V CDR1 and CDR2: MGHRA, YSYEKL. Trimming removed 2 bases from V and 5 bases from J, with 15 bases in between. The length of the CDR3 is 15 residues. In DNA, the CDR3 is TGCGCCAGCAGCCAATCGGTGGGGCGCGGAACTGAAGCTTTCTTT. Translation gives CASSQSVGRGTEAFF.

The chain has TRBV12-3 or TRBV12-4 and TRBJ1-2, with D possibly TRBD1 on 5 matching bases. The CDR3 length is 13 residues. Trimming removed 4 bases at V and 8 bases at J, with 14 bases between. CDR3: CASSSVRAWGYTF. The CDR3 DNA follows: TGTGCCAGCAGTTCCGTCAGGGCCTGGGGCTACACCTTC.

This CDR3 reads CASSLQGGANSPLHF. Here the CDR3 DNA reads TGCGCCAGCAGCTTACAGGGTGGGGCGAATTCACCCCTCCACTTT. The chain joins TRBV5-1 to TRBJ1-6; D might be TRBD1 (6 bases). V lost 2 bases and J lost 7, with 13 bases in between. The CDR3 consists of 15 residues. Germline lookup yields CDR1 SGHRS and CDR2 YFSETQ.

The V and J genes are TRBV5-1 and TRBJ1-1; 8 nucleotides align to TRBD1. Germline V gives CDR1 SGHRS, CDR2 YFSETQ. Losses at the gene ends were 4 bases for V and 0 bases for J; bases not matched to a gene: 8. The CDR3 loop spans 16 amino acids. As DNA, the CDR3 is TGCGCCAGCAGCCGAGGGACAGGCCTCATGAACACTGAAGCTTTCTTT. Translation: CASSRGTGLMNTEAFF.

The rearrangement joins TRBV14 to TRBJ2-1, with TRBD2 matching 13 bases. The CDR3 length is 18 residues. After removal of 3 bases from V and 6 bases from J, the junction contained 11 bases not matched to a gene. Germline CDR1 SGHDN, CDR2 FVKESK. Here the CDR3 DNA reads TGTGCCAGCAGCCAGCCATTCGGAAGGACTAGCGGGAGCAATGAGCAGTTCTTC. Protein product: CASSQPFGRTSGSNEQFF.

This clone was seen more than once but under ten times. The chain has TRBV3-1 (or the pseudogene TRBV3-2) and TRBJ1-1, with 8 positions matching TRBD1. The CDR3 runs to 14 residues. Germline CDR1 LGHDT, CDR2 YNNKEL (reference sequence). V lost 4 bases, J lost 4 bases, and 5 bases stayed unmatched. For the CDR3, the DNA is TGTGCCAGCAGCCCAATCACAGGGGGCACTGAAGCTTTCTTT. It specifies CASSPITGGTEAFF.

This clone was seen a single time. The rearrangement joins TRBV7-8 to TRBJ1-4, with 9 bases matching TRBD1. Germline values: CDR1 SGHVS, CDR2 FQNEAQ. The CDR3 has 14 amino acids. V dropped 8 bases and J dropped 7; count of bases not matched to a gene: 8. For the CDR3, the DNA is TGTGCCAGCGGAGATAACAGGGGGCGTGAAAAACTGTTTTTT. This sequence encodes CASGDNRGREKLFF. The full variable domain, its missing parts supplied by reference TRBV7-8 and TRBJ1-4, is GAGVSQSPRYKVAKRGQDVALRCDPISGHVSLFWYQQALGQGPEFLTYFQNEAQLDKSGLPSDRFFAERPEGSVSTLKIQRTQQEDSAVYLCASGDNRGREKLFFGSGTQLSVL.

The CDR3 DNA sequence: TGTGCCAGTAGTATAGCGGCCAGGGGAAGGGGTCAGCCCCAGCATTTT. Protein: CASSIAARGRGQPQHF. V is TRBV19 and J is TRBJ1-5, with TRBD1 as a possible D gene (6 bases). This CDR3 is built from 16 residues. The germline V and J ends were trimmed by 1 base and 6 bases, with 16 bases remaining between them. Germline CDR1 LNHDA, CDR2 SQIVND (reference sequence). Combining the CDR3 with reference TRBV19 and TRBJ1-5 gives the whole variable domain DGGITQSPKYLFRKEGQNVTLSCEQNLNHDAMYWYRQDPGQGLRLIYYSQIVNDFQKGDIAEGYSVSREKKESFPLTVTSAQKNPTAFYLCASSIAARGRGQPQHFGDGTRLSIL.

This clone was counted a single time. V is TRBV10-1 and J is TRBJ2-2, with D possibly matching TRBD1 (6 bases). V lost 7 bases and J 6 bases, leaving 15 bases between the germline ends. CDR3 size: 14 residues. Germline V CDR1 and CDR2: WNHNN, SYGVQD (reference sequence). The CDR3 reads CASTPNGGPGELFF. The CDR3 DNA reads TGCGCCAGCACCCCAAATGGGGGCCCCGGGGAGCTGTTTTTT.

The chain links TRBV7-9 to TRBJ2-3; D gene unclear. Germline V lookup: CDR1 SEHNR, CDR2 FQNEAQ (reference sequence). V lost 5 bases, J lost 4 bases, and 7 bases lay in between. The CDR3 is made up of 12 amino acids. CDR3 in DNA: TGTGCCAGCAGCCGACACCCAGATACGCAGTATTTT. This translates into CASSRHPDTQYF.

The chain combines TRBV4-1 with TRBJ2-7, with 8 nucleotides matching TRBD2. In germline, CDR1 is MGHRA, CDR2 YSYEKL. Unmatched junction bases numbered 4, after V lost 3 bases and J lost 3 bases. CDR3 length: 14 residues. The CDR3 here is CASSQGGRFYEQYF. CDR3 nucleotides: TGCGCCAGCAGCCAGGGCGGGAGGTTCTACGAGCAGTACTTC.

The genes are TRBV6-6 and TRBJ1-3; the D gene is possibly TRBD1 (5 bases). The CDR3 has 15 residues. Trimming cost V 6 bases and J 0 bases, with 12 bases left between them. The germline gives CDR1 MNHNY, CDR2 SVGAGI (reference sequence). CDR3 region: CASRTDTGSGNTIYF. CDR3 nucleotide sequence: TGTGCCAGCAGGACGGACACCGGCTCTGGAAACACCATATATTTT.

This clone was observed a single time. The V gene is TRBV30, the J gene TRBJ2-4; TRBD2 matches 10 bases. Germline CDR1 reads GTSNPN; CDR2 reads SVGIG (reference sequence). The junction had 7 bases not matched to a gene; V was cut back by 5 bases and J by 0 bases. There are 16 residues in the CDR3. CDR3 sequence reads: CAWVVAGGLAKNIQYF. For the CDR3, the DNA is TGTGCCTGGGTGGTAGCGGGAGGTCTAGCCAAAAACATTCAGTACTTC.

CDR3 residues: CASSLGQGAFYNEQFF. CDR3 nucleotide sequence: TGCGCCAGCAGCTTGGGACAGGGGGCATTCTACAATGAGCAGTTCTTC. This chain connects TRBV5-1 to TRBJ2-1; 10 nucleotides align to TRBD1. The CDR3 is made up of 16 amino acids. Per germline, CDR1 SGHRS and CDR2 YFSETQ. Unmatched junction bases numbered 3, after V lost 0 bases and J lost 3 bases.

The rearrangement links TRBV7-9 to TRBJ1-1, with TRBD1 matching 9 bases. Germline CDR1 reads SEHNR; CDR2 reads FQNEAQ (reference sequence). This CDR3 comprises 14 residues. Unmatched junction bases numbered 7, after V lost 5 bases and J lost 6 bases. CDR3 residues: CASSRTGGVAEAFF. For the CDR3, the DNA is TGTGCCAGCAGCCGAACAGGGGGCGTCGCTGAAGCTTTCTTT.

The chain combines TRBV7-8 with TRBJ2-7; the match to TRBD1 covers 7 bases. Germline CDR1 is SGHVS and CDR2 is FQNEAQ. The CDR3 sequence is 15 residues long. Unmatched junction bases numbered 13, after V lost 4 bases and J lost 7 bases. CDR3 amino acids: CASSSLLQGTGEQYF. As DNA, the CDR3 is TGTGCCAGCAGCTCACTCCTACAGGGGACGGGGGAGCAGTACTTC.

This clone was observed a single time. This chain uses TRBV28 with TRBJ2-3; D may be TRBD1 (5 bases). Trimming shortened V by 6 bases and J by 1 base, and 14 bases separated the two germline ends. CDR1 is MDHEN and CDR2 is SYDVKM in the germline V gene. The CDR3 extends over 15 amino acids. The CDR3 DNA sequence: TGTGCCAGCAGCCGAAGGGGTGGAGGCACAGATACGCAGTATTTT. Amino acids: CASSRRGGGTDTQYF.

The V gene is TRBV7-9, the J gene TRBJ2-7, with a possible D match to TRBD1 (6 bases). V was cut by 1 base and J by 2 bases, with 9 bases left in between. This CDR3 region has 14 residues. CDR1 and CDR2 from the germline V gene are SEHNR and FQNEAQ (reference sequence). CDR3 amino acids: CASSLGGTTYEQYF. The CDR3 region has the DNA TGTGCCAGCAGCTTAGGGGGGACAACCTACGAGCAGTACTTC.

The chain joins TRBV24-1 to TRBJ2-5, with 9 bases matching TRBD1. This CDR3 is 14 amino acids long. Germline values: CDR1 KGHDR, CDR2 SFDVKD. Unmatched junction bases numbered 3, after V lost 3 bases and J lost 5 bases. The CDR3 here is CATSDADRGETQYF. In DNA, the CDR3 is TGTGCCACCAGTGATGCCGACAGGGGGGAGACCCAGTACTTC.

The rearrangement links TRBV9 to TRBJ2-3, with 12 bases lining up with TRBD2. Per germline, CDR1 SGDLS and CDR2 YYNGEE. The CDR3 runs 18 residues. V shed 3 bases, J shed 2 bases, and the junction held 10 bases outside the gene matches. CDR3 residues: CASSATSGGNMVTDTQYF. CDR3 nucleotides: TGTGCCAGCAGCGCGACTAGCGGGGGTAATATGGTCACAGATACGCAGTATTTT.